This T cell receptor (beta chain) is from a study of cytomegalovirus exposure and HLA in healthy donors. Primers: 60 Vbeta forward and 13 Jbeta reverse. Under the authors' procedure: The count from a later analysis was 70 million to 85 million unique TCR beta chains, 9 million to 12 million of them shared. The assay was immunoSEQ multiplex PCR, and TCRdb's table has in-frame clones only and misses some. That table furnishes V, J and clone size, whereas the DNA furnished D and trimming. Of about 160,000 clones detected, 76% appear once; the ten largest clones hold approximately 1.4%. General study points: It was assumed in the presence/absence analyses that sequencing depth was roughly uniform across donors.

To note about this clone: The antigen is not known.

This TCR was sampled from a man between 60 and 75 years old in good health and CMV-seronegative. Sequences were obtained from PBMCs.

The CDR3 sequence: CASSLGGDYPAFF. The CDR3 coding sequence is TGCGCCAGCAGCTTGGGGGGGGACTACCCGGCTTTCTTT. V is TRBV5-1 and J is TRBJ1-1; TRBD1 is a possible D gene (5 bases). CDR1 and CDR2 from the germline V gene are SGHRS and YFSETQ. V lost 0 bases and J 11 bases, leaving 14 bases between the germline ends. The CDR3 length is 13 residues.